This T cell receptor (beta chain) was obtained from a study of response to subunit inactivated influenza vaccine. Study-level results: Seasonal influenza vaccination, on each occasion, was suggested by the authors to recruit few new T cells.

The germline CDR1 and CDR2 sequences are DFQATT and SNEGSKA (reference sequence). With 5 bases clipped from V and 5 bases from J, the junction kept 8 bases outside the gene matches. This CDR3 has 15 amino acids. This clonotype has more than one count but fewer than ten. What it recognizes is unknown. TCRdb reprocessed the RT-PCR reads via MiXCR and lists one record per CDR3 protein. The data contain around 170,000 distinct CDR3 sequences, roughly a tenth of them singletons. The V gene is TRBV20-1, the J gene TRBJ2-2; 10 positions match TRBD1. Source: CD8+ T cells sorted from PBMCs, taken roughly 24 months after vaccination. This TCR was sampled from a man between 50 and 70 years old who received an inactivated influenza vaccine. The chain's CDR3 is CSAAGTGDRTGELFF. The CDR3 nucleotides read TGCAGTGCTGCCGGGACAGGGGATAGGACCGGGGAGCTGTTTTTT.